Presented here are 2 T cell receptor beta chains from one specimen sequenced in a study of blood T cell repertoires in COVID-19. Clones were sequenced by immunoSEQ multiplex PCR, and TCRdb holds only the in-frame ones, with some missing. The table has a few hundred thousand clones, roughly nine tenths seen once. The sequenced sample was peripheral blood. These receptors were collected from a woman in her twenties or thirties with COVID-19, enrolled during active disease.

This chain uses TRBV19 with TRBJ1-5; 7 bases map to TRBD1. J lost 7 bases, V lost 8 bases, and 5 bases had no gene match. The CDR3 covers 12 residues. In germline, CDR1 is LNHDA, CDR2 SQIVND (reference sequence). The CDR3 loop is CASHGGGQPQHF. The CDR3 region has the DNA TGTGCCAGTCACGGAGGGGGCCAGCCCCAGCATTTT. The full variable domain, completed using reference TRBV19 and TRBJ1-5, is DGGITQSPKYLFRKEGQNVTLSCEQNLNHDAMYWYRQDPGQGLRLIYYSQIVNDFQKGDIAEGYSVSREKKESFPLTVTSAQKNPTAFYLCASHGGGQPQHFGDGTRLSIL.

Here the CDR3 reads CASRGQGGATSYEQYF. As DNA, the CDR3 is TGCGCCAGCAGAGGGCAAGGAGGGGCCACCTCCTACGAGCAGTACTTC. The rearrangement links TRBV5-1 to TRBJ2-7, with a weak D call TRBD2 (6 bases). The CDR3 spans 16 residues. CDR1 is SGHRS and CDR2 is YFSETQ in the germline V gene. The V gene lost 5 bases and the J gene lost 0 bases, with 18 bases spanning the gap.